This entry features one T cell receptor beta chain sequence. Its antigen remains unidentified. The record originates from a study of shared clonotypes between healthy human individuals. Overall study results and limits: Exclusively blood specimens were collected; tissue repertoires likely differ.

A deep-level run was used for the assay. Investigators spread the genomic DNA of each subset evenly over several immunoSEQ plates. The quantity of DNA used in unsorted PBMC replicate PCRs was approximately 300 ng, corresponding to 30,000 to 35,000 T cell genomes. Measured with immunoSEQ multiplex PCR; TCRdb has only the in-frame clones, and not every one. The sample has around 500,000 clones, 79% seen once. Germline V CDR1 and CDR2: MNHNS, SASEGT. The CDR3 length is 15 residues. V gave up 4 bases and J gave up 2 bases; unmatched junction bases: 6. The sequence was collected from a woman in her 40s in good health. Some clones in this sample may be carry-over from other donors' samples. Sequencing input: PBMCs. The chain links TRBV6-1 to TRBJ1-2; 8 bases are shared with TRBD1. The DNA for the CDR3 is TGTGCCAGCAGTGTAGGGGGACAGGAGAACTATGGCTACACCTTC. It codes for CASSVGGQENYGYTF.